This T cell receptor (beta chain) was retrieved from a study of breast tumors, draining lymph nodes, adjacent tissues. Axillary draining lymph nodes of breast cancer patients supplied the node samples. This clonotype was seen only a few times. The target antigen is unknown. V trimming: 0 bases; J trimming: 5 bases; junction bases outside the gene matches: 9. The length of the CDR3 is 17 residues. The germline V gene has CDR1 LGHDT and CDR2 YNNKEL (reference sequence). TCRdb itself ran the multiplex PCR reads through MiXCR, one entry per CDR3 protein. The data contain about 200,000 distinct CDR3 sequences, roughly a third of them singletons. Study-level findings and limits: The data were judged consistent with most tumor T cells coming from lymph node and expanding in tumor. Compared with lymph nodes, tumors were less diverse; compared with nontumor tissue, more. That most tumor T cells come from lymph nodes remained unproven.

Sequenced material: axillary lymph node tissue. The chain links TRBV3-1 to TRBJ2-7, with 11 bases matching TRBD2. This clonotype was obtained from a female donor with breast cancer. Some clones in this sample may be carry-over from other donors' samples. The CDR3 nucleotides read TGTGCCAGCAGCCAAGAGGGACTAGCGGCGCGATTGCACGAGCAGTACTTC. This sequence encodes CASSQEGLAARLHEQYF.